The 29 T cell receptor beta chains given below trace back to one sample, sequenced in a study of control samples from healthy donors and cancer patients. The protocol was immunoSEQ multiplex PCR, while the TCRdb copy is restricted to in-frame clones and leaves out a portion. The sample includes about 180,000 clones, about 92% of them seen just once. Sequenced sample: blood. The origin of the receptors is a man aged 25 to 40 in good health.

CDR3 sequence: CASSIGDRGNDGYTF. CDR3 coding DNA: TGTGCCAGTAGTATAGGGGACAGGGGGAACGATGGCTACACCTTC. The chain combines TRBV19 with TRBJ1-2; 11 bases agree with TRBD1. Trimming removed 1 base from V and 6 bases from J; junction bases left unmatched: 4. The CDR3 is made up of 15 amino acids. Germline CDR1 reads LNHDA; CDR2 reads SQIVND (reference sequence).

V is TRBV4-3 and J is TRBJ2-1, with no clear D. Germline V gives CDR1 LGHNA, CDR2 YSLEER. This CDR3 has 14 amino acids. V was cut by 0 bases and J by 8 bases, with 11 bases left in between. The CDR3 coding sequence is TGCGCCAGCAGCCAAGAGGTGGTCGGAGATGAGCAGTTCTTC. Translation: CASSQEVVGDEQFF.

This clone was picked up one time. The gene calls are TRBV19 and TRBJ1-1; 8 bases are shared with TRBD1. Losses at the gene ends were 5 bases for V and 3 bases for J; bases not matched to a gene: 14. Germline-derived CDR1 and CDR2 are LNHDA and SQIVND (reference sequence). The CDR3 extends over 17 amino acids. The CDR3 region has the DNA TGTGCCAGTAGTCTCGCCCGAACCCTGACAGGGGACACTGAAGCTTTCTTT. It encodes CASSLARTLTGDTEAFF. The variable domain in full, with the rest retrieved from reference TRBV19 and TRBJ1-1, is DGGITQSPKYLFRKEGQNVTLSCEQNLNHDAMYWYRQDPGQGLRLIYYSQIVNDFQKGDIAEGYSVSREKKESFPLTVTSAQKNPTAFYLCASSLARTLTGDTEAFFGQGTRLTVV.

The rearrangement links TRBV4-2 to TRBJ2-7, with TRBD2 identical over 9 bases. Germline V CDR1 and CDR2: LGHNA, YNFKEQ. J lost 7 bases, V lost 2 bases, and 12 bases had no gene match. This CDR3 is 16 amino acids long. The DNA of the CDR3 is TGTGCCAGCAGCCAATTACCGACTAGCGGACGGGGGGAGCAGTACTTC. Encoded protein: CASSQLPTSGRGEQYF.

V usage is TRBV30 and J usage is TRBJ1-6; possibly TRBD1 for D (6 bases). This CDR3 comprises 16 residues. Deletions cut 3 bases from V and 4 bases from J, with 16 bases between. CDR1 is GTSNPN, CDR2 SVGIG, per germline (reference sequence). Written as DNA, the CDR3 is TGTGCCTGGAGATGGGGGGGCCTTTCATATAATTCACCCCTCCACTTT. Its protein is CAWRWGGLSYNSPLHF. The entire variable domain, with the rest obtained from reference TRBV30 and TRBJ1-6, is as follows: SQTIHQWPATLVQPVGSPLSLECTVEGTSNPNLYWYRQAAGRGLQLLFYSVGIGQISSEVPQNLSASRPQDRQFILSSKKLLLSDSGFYLCAWRWGGLSYNSPLHFGNGTRLTVT.

V is TRBV2 and J is TRBJ1-4, with D perhaps matching TRBD1 (6 bases). Between the trimmed V and J ends, which lost 6 bases and 0 bases, there was a span of 11 bases. CDR1 and CDR2 (germline): SNHLY, FYNNEI. The CDR3 contains 15 residues. This chain's CDR3 is CASRPRQATNEKLFF. In nucleotides, the CDR3 is TGTGCCAGCAGACCCAGACAGGCAACTAATGAAAAACTGTTTTTT. The full variable domain, in which reference TRBV2 and TRBJ1-4 provide the parts outside the CDR3, is EPEVTQTPSHQVTQMGQEVILRCVPISNHLYFYWYRQILGQKVEFLVSFYNNEISEKSEIFDDQFSVERPDGSNFTLKIRSTKLEDSAMYFCASRPRQATNEKLFFGSGTQLSVL.

V gene TRBV18 combines with J gene TRBJ2-5; the D is unclear. Trimming took 3 bases from V and 3 from J, leaving 11 bases between them. CDR1 is KGHSH and CDR2 is LQKENI in the germline V gene. The CDR3 loop spans 14 amino acids. This CDR3 is CASSPQVRKETQYF. CDR3 nucleotides: TGTGCCAGCTCACCGCAGGTAAGGAAAGAGACCCAGTACTTC.

CDR3 residues: CASSYNSRNTEAFF. For the CDR3, the DNA is TGTGCCAGCAGTTACAACAGCAGGAACACTGAAGCTTTCTTT. This chain links TRBV6-2 or TRBV6-3 with TRBJ1-1; no reliable D call. Germline V gene lookup returns CDR1 MNHEY and CDR2 SVGEGT. The V end was cut by 2 bases, the J end by 1 base, with 8 bases between. The CDR3 extends over 14 amino acids.

The gene calls are TRBV4-3 and TRBJ1-1, with D possibly TRBD1 on 6 matching bases. This CDR3 has 14 residues. The V gene's germline CDR1 is LGHNA and CDR2 YSLEER. The germline V and J ends were trimmed by 2 bases and 2 bases, with 9 bases remaining between them. The CDR3 region is CASSQRGQNTEAFF. DNA for the CDR3: TGCGCCAGCAGCCAACGGGGACAAAACACTGAAGCTTTCTTT.

The V call is TRBV25-1, the J call TRBJ2-7; weak D call: TRBD1 (5 bases). V lost 6 bases to trimming and J lost 5 bases, with 14 bases between them. From germline, CDR1 is MGHDK and CDR2 SYGVNS. The CDR3 covers 13 residues. The CDR3 DNA sequence: TGTGCCAGCAGCGGGTTCCTGGGGCACGAGCAGTACTTC. It encodes CASSGFLGHEQYF.

This chain links TRBV12-3 or TRBV12-4 with TRBJ1-2, with TRBD1 as a possible D gene (5 bases). Trimming pared 4 bases from V and 3 bases from J, leaving 9 bases between. This CDR3 region has 13 residues. This chain's CDR3 is CASSSDTYYGYTF. In DNA, the CDR3 is TGTGCCAGCAGTTCGGACACCTACTATGGCTACACCTTC.

The chain links TRBV10-3 to TRBJ1-2; D remains ambiguous. The CDR3 has 15 residues. Trimming left V 4 bases short and J 4 bases short, with 16 bases between. Looked up from germline, CDR1 is ENHRY and CDR2 is SYGVKD. CDR3 bases: TGTGCCATCAGTGCTAACCCGCAGGTCTCCTATGGCTACACCTTC. The encoded protein is CAISANPQVSYGYTF.

V is TRBV19 and J is TRBJ1-4, with D possibly matching TRBD1 (6 bases). CDR3 length: 14 amino acids. From germline, CDR1 is LNHDA and CDR2 SQIVND (reference sequence). Trimming cost V 5 bases and J 4 bases, with 11 bases left between them. CDR3 region: CASSLQGFNEKLFF. CDR3 bases: TGTGCCAGTAGTCTACAGGGCTTTAATGAAAAACTGTTTTTT.

The chain joins TRBV11-2 to TRBJ2-3; D gene ambiguous. The CDR3 runs 11 residues. Per germline, CDR1 SGHAT and CDR2 FQNNGV. V lost 8 bases, J lost 5 bases, and 8 bases lay in between. The CDR3 loop is CASQTGDTQYF. DNA of the CDR3: TGTGCCAGCCAGACCGGAGATACGCAGTATTTT.

The V and J genes are TRBV5-5 and TRBJ1-2; TRBD1 matches at 9 bases. The CDR3 has 16 amino acids. CDR1 SGHKS and CDR2 YYEKEE come from the germline V gene (reference sequence). V trimming: 1 base; J trimming: 4 bases; junction bases outside the gene matches: 8. The CDR3 region is CASSLMGTGQSYGYTF. Here the CDR3 DNA reads TGTGCCAGCAGCTTGATGGGGACAGGGCAGAGCTATGGCTACACCTTC.

This clone showed up just a few times. The rearrangement uses TRBV19 and TRBJ1-5; 8 bases align to TRBD1. The junction had 12 bases not matched to a gene; V was cut back by 7 bases and J by 7 bases. The CDR3 is made up of 15 amino acids. Germline values: CDR1 LNHDA, CDR2 SQIVND (reference sequence). Written as DNA, the CDR3 is TGTGCCAGTACCCCCTTGACAGGGGCAAGCCAGCCCCAGCATTTT. Translating it yields CASTPLTGASQPQHF.

This chain connects TRBV27 to TRBJ2-1, with TRBD1 matching 10 bases. This CDR3 region has 14 residues. The germline V gene encodes CDR1 MNHEY and CDR2 SMNVEV (reference sequence). V shed 7 bases and J 9 bases; nucleotides not matched to a gene: 9. CDR3 in amino acids: CASTRDRGLGEQFF. CDR3 coding DNA: TGTGCCAGCACGAGGGACAGGGGACTCGGTGAGCAGTTCTTC.

The chain joins TRBV4-2 to TRBJ1-6; D not resolved. There are 17 residues in the CDR3. V dropped 4 bases and J dropped 0 bases, with 13 bases sitting between them. CDR1 and CDR2 (germline): LGHNA, YNFKEQ. CDR3 sequence (DNA): TGTGCCAGCAGCCCAGTCATGGAAAACTCCTATAATTCACCCCTCCACTTT. Translation: CASSPVMENSYNSPLHF.

The chain's CDR3 is CASSRLQGPYEQYF. The DNA of the CDR3 is TGTGCCAGCAGCAGGTTGCAGGGCCCCTACGAGCAGTACTTC. The V and J genes are TRBV5-4 and TRBJ2-7; maybe TRBD1 (5 bases). The CDR3 runs to 14 residues. Germline values: CDR1 SGHNT, CDR2 YYREEE (reference sequence). The V and J ends lost 4 bases and 2 bases respectively, with 13 bases between them.

The J gene is TRBJ1-1, the V gene TRBV7-3; D unclear. The CDR3 is 13 residues long. V lost 8 bases and J lost 0, with 10 bases in between. The V gene's germline CDR1 is SGHTA and CDR2 FQGTGA. The CDR3 sequence is CASAVRMNTEAFF. Written as DNA, the CDR3 is TGTGCCAGCGCGGTTAGGATGAACACTGAAGCTTTCTTT.

The V gene is TRBV6-2 or TRBV6-3, the J gene TRBJ1-5, with TRBD1 as a possible D gene (6 bases). The CDR3 totals 19 residues. With 6 bases removed from V and 0 bases from J, the gap between germline ends came to 24 bases. CDR1 and CDR2 from the germline V gene are MNHEY and SVGEGT. The CDR3 loop reads CASSLHPPSPRGSNQPQHF. The CDR3 nucleotides read TGTGCCAGCAGCTTGCACCCACCCAGCCCCAGGGGTAGCAATCAGCCCCAGCATTTT.

The chain recombines TRBV29-1 with TRBJ2-7; 11 positions agree with TRBD1. V was clipped by 3 bases and J by 3 bases; unmatched bases: 7. The V gene's germline CDR1 is SQVTM and CDR2 ANQGSEA. CDR3 length: 15 residues. As DNA, the CDR3 is TGCAGCGTTGAGGCCAGGACAGGGGGCTTCTACGAGCAGTACTTC. It is translated as CSVEARTGGFYEQYF.

Comments on this clone: Additional DNA sequences in this sample encode the identical CDR3. The chain links TRBV30 to TRBJ1-4; no clear D gene. The V end lost 4 bases, the J end lost 8 bases, and 11 bases lay between the germline ends. The CDR3 has 12 residues. The germline V gene encodes CDR1 GTSNPN and CDR2 SVGIG (reference sequence). The CDR3 reads CAWNAGREKLFF. The CDR3 DNA sequence: TGTGCCTGGAATGCAGGAAGGGAAAAACTGTTTTTT.

The chain has TRBV5-1 and TRBJ2-7, with D hard to call. This CDR3 is 14 amino acids long. CDR1 and CDR2 from the germline V gene are SGHRS and YFSETQ. Trimming cost V 2 bases and J 4 bases, with 13 bases left between them. CDR3 in DNA: TGCGCCAGCAGCTTTTCCCCAACTAATTACGAGCAGTACTTC. Translating it yields CASSFSPTNYEQYF. Using reference TRBV5-1 and TRBJ2-7 for the parts outside the CDR3, the full variable domain is KAGVTQTPRYLIKTRGQQVTLSCSPISGHRSVSWYQQTPGQGLQFLFEYFSETQRNKGNFPGRFSGRQFSNSRSEMNVSTLELGDSALYLCASSFSPTNYEQYFGPGTRLTVT.

This chain links TRBV10-2 with TRBJ2-3; 9 bases are a match to TRBD2. Germline trimming cut 4 bases from V and 3 bases from J; bases unmatched to any gene: 2. Germline values: CDR1 WSHSY, CDR2 SAAADI. There are 14 residues in the CDR3. CDR3 amino acids: CASSGGLATDTQYF. CDR3 bases: TGCGCCAGCAGTGGGGGACTAGCAACAGATACGCAGTATTTT.

The chain links TRBV14 to TRBJ1-2, with D unclear. This CDR3 spans 15 amino acids. V was clipped by 2 bases and J by 8 bases, with 18 bases between them. Germline values: CDR1 SGHDN, CDR2 FVKESK. This chain's CDR3 is CASSQFSTPSGGYTF. The CDR3 DNA follows: TGTGCCAGCAGCCAATTTTCTACACCCTCGGGGGGCTACACCTTC. Together with reference TRBV14 and TRBJ1-2, the CDR3 gives the full variable domain: EAGVTQFPSHSVIEKGQTVTLRCDPISGHDNLYWYRRVMGKEIKFLLHFVKESKQDESGMPNNRFLAERTGGTYSTLKVQPAELEDSGVYFCASSQFSTPSGGYTFGSGTRLTVV.

CDR3 loop: CASSVEVSGNEQYF. The CDR3, as DNA: TGTGCCAGCAGCGTAGAGGTTAGCGGGAACGAGCAGTACTTC. This sequence joins TRBV9 and TRBJ2-7; 8 bases line up with TRBD2. V was clipped by 0 bases and J by 5 bases; unmatched bases: 4. Per the germline V gene, CDR1 is SGDLS and CDR2 is YYNGEE. The CDR3 is made up of 14 amino acids.

This clone was seen more than once but under ten times. The chain has TRBV10-1 and TRBJ1-2; TRBD1 matches at 7 bases. The CDR3 consists of 14 residues. Germline CDR1 WNHNN, CDR2 SYGVQD (reference sequence). V gave up 5 bases and J gave up 4 bases; unmatched junction bases: 7. The CDR3 DNA reads TGCGCCAGCAGTCCAAACAGGGGAATCTATGGCTACACCTTC. Its protein is CASSPNRGIYGYTF.

V and J are TRBV5-6 and TRBJ1-4; a weak D match, TRBD1 (6 bases). V gave up 4 bases and J gave up 5 bases, with 21 bases separating them. CDR1 and CDR2 (germline): SGHDT, YYEEEE. CDR3 length equals 17 residues. The CDR3 DNA sequence: TGTGCCAGCAGCCTTCGGCTCGGCGGGGGCGGGAATGAAAAACTGTTTTTT. Amino acid sequence: CASSLRLGGGGNEKLFF. The variable domain in full, completed from reference TRBV5-6 and TRBJ1-4, reads DAGVTQSPTHLIKTRGQQVTLRCSPKSGHDTVSWYQQALGQGPQFIFQYYEEEERQRGNFPDRFSGHQFPNYSSELNVNALLLGDSALYLCASSLRLGGGGNEKLFFGSGTQLSVL.